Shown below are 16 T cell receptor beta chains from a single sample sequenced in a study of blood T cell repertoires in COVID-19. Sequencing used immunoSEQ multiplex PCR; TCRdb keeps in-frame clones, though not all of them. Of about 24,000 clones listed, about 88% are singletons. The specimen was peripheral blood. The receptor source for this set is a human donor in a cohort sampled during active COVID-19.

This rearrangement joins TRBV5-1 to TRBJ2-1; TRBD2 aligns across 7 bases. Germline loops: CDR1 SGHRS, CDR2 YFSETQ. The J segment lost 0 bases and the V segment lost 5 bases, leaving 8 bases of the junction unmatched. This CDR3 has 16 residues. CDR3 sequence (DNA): TGCGCCAGCAGAAGCCGGGACTACCGCTCCTACAATGAGCAGTTCTTC. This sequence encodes CASRSRDYRSYNEQFF.

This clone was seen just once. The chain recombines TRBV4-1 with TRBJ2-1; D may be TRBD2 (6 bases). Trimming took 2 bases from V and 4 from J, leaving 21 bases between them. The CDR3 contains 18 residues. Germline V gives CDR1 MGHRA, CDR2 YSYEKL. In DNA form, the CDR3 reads TGCGCCAGCAGCCAAATAGGCGGAGGGCCCAAAAATTACAATGAGCAGTTCTTC. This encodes CASSQIGGGPKNYNEQFF.

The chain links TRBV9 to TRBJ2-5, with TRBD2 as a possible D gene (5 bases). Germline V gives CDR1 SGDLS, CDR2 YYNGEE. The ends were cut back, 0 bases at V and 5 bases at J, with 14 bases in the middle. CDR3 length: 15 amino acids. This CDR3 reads CASSVGGRGFETQYF. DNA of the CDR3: TGTGCCAGCAGCGTAGGAGGTCGAGGGTTCGAGACCCAGTACTTC. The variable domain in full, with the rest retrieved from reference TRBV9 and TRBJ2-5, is DSGVTQTPKHLITATGQRVTLRCSPRSGDLSVYWYQQSLDQGLQFLIQYYNGEERAKGNILERFSAQQFPDLHSELNLSSLELGDSALYFCASSVGGRGFETQYFGPGTRLLVL.

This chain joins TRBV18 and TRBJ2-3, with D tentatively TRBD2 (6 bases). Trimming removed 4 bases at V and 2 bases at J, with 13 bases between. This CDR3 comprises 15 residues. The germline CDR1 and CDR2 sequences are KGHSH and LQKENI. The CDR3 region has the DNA TGTGCCAGCTCACGCCAGCGGGTAGACACAGATACGCAGTATTTT. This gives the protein CASSRQRVDTDTQYF. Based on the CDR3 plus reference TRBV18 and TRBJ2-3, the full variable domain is NAGVMQNPRHLVRRRGQEARLRCSPMKGHSHVYWYRQLPEEGLKFMVYLQKENIIDESGMPKERFSAEFPKEGPSILRIQQVVRGDSAAYFCASSRQRVDTDTQYFGPGTRLTVL.

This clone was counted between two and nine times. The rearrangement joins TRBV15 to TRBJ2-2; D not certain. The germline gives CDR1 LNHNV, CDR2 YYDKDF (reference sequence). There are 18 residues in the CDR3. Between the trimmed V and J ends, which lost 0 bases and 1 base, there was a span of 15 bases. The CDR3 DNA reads TGTGCCACCAGCAGAGATCGTCGCAGGAATGGGAACACCGGGGAGCTGTTTTTT. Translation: CATSRDRRRNGNTGELFF.

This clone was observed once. CDR3 region: CASSVLAGYEQFF. CDR3 nucleotides: TGTGCCAGCAGTGTGCTAGCGGGGTATGAGCAGTTCTTC. The chain carries TRBV2 and TRBJ2-1; 9 nucleotides align to TRBD2. The CDR3 extends over 13 amino acids. CDR1 and CDR2 from the germline V gene are SNHLY and FYNNEI. Losses at the gene ends were 4 bases for V and 8 bases for J; bases not matched to a gene: 3.

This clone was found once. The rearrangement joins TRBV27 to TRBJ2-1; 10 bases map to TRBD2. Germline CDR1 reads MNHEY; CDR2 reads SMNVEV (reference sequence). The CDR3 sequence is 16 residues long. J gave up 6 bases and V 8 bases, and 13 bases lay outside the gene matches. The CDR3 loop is CASEALAGPTGNEQFF. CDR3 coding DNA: TGTGCCAGCGAGGCACTAGCGGGACCCACTGGCAATGAGCAGTTCTTC.

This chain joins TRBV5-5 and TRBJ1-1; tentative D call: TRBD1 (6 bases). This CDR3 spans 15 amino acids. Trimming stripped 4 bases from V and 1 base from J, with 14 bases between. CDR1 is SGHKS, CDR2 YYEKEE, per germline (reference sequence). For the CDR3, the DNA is TGTGCCAGCAGCGTAACACAGGGACAGAACACTGAAGCTTTCTTT. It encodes CASSVTQGQNTEAFF.

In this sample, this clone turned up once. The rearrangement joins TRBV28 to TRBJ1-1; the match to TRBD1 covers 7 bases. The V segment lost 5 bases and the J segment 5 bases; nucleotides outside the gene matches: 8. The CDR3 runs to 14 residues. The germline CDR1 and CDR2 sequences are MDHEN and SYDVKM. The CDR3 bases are TGTGCCAGCAGTCCGACGGGACAGCTGACTGAAGCTTTCTTT. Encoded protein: CASSPTGQLTEAFF.

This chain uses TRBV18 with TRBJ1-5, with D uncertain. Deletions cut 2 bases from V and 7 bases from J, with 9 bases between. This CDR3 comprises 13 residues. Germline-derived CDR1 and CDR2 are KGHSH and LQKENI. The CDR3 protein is CASSPDWAQPQHF. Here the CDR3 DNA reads TGTGCCAGCTCACCAGATTGGGCACAGCCCCAGCATTTT.

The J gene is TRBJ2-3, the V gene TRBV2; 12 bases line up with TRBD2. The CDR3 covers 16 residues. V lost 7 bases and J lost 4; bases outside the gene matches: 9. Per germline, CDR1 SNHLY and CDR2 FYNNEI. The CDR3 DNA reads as TGTGCCAGCACGGTTCTAGCGGGGGGGCGATCAGATACGCAGTATTTT. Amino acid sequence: CASTVLAGGRSDTQYF.

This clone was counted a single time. The CDR3 is CSVGQTNTEAFF. In DNA form, the CDR3 reads TGCAGCGTTGGACAGACTAACACTGAAGCTTTCTTT. The chain joins TRBV29-1 to TRBJ1-1; TRBD1 is a possible D gene (5 bases). V was shortened by 4 bases and J by 2 bases, with 8 bases between the two germline ends. Germline-derived CDR1 and CDR2 are SQVTM and ANQGSEA. This CDR3 is 12 amino acids long.

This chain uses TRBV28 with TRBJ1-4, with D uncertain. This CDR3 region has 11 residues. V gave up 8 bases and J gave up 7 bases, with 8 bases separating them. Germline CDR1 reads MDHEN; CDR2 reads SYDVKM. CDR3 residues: CASGPSEKLFF. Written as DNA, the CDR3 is TGTGCCAGCGGCCCAAGTGAAAAACTGTTTTTT.

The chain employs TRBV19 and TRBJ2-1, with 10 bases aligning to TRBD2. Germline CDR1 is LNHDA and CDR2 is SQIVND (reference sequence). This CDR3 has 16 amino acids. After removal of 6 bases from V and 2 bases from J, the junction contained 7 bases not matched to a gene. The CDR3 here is CASSEPLAGAYNEQFF. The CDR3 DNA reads TGTGCCAGTAGCGAACCTCTAGCGGGAGCCTACAATGAGCAGTTCTTC. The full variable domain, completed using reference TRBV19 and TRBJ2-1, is DGGITQSPKYLFRKEGQNVTLSCEQNLNHDAMYWYRQDPGQGLRLIYYSQIVNDFQKGDIAEGYSVSREKKESFPLTVTSAQKNPTAFYLCASSEPLAGAYNEQFFGPGTRLTVL.

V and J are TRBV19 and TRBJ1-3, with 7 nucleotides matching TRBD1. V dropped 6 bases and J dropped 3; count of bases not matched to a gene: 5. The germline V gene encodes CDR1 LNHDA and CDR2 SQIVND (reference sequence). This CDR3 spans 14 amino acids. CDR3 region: CASSDREGGNTIYF. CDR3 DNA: TGTGCCAGTAGCGACAGGGAAGGTGGAAACACCATATATTTT.

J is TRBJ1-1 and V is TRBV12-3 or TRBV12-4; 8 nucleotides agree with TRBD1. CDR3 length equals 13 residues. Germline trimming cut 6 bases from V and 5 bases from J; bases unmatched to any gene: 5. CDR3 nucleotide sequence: TGTGCCAGCAGCAGGGGGCGTGGGACTGAAGCTTTCTTT. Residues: CASSRGRGTEAFF.